These 32 T cell receptor beta chains originate from one sample sequenced in a study of blood T cell repertoires in COVID-19. Assay: immunoSEQ multiplex PCR; the TCRdb copy retains only in-frame clones and omits some. The sample carries fewer than 140,000 clones, approximately 84% recorded once. Sequencing was carried out using peripheral blood. The receptors were sampled from a woman aged 55 to 70 with acute or convalescent COVID-19.

The gene calls are TRBV10-3 and TRBJ2-1, with D perhaps matching TRBD2 (6 bases). This CDR3 is 16 amino acids long. V gave up 8 bases and J gave up 6 bases, with 23 bases separating them. CDR1 is ENHRY, CDR2 SYGVKD, per germline. This CDR3 is CAIRASGTHRSNEQFF. The CDR3 DNA reads as TGTGCCATCCGGGCGTCGGGGACTCACCGCAGCAATGAGCAGTTCTTC.

This clone was seen once. This chain connects TRBV7-8 to TRBJ2-7; TRBD2 matches at 13 bases. CDR3 length: 17 residues. CDR1 is SGHVS, CDR2 FQNEAQ, per germline. J lost 3 bases, V lost 3 bases, and 8 bases had no gene match. The CDR3 loop is CASSFGGLAGVYYEQYF. CDR3 coding DNA: TGTGCCAGCAGCTTCGGCGGACTAGCGGGAGTGTACTACGAGCAGTACTTC.

V is TRBV5-1 and J is TRBJ1-1; D remains ambiguous. CDR1 is SGHRS and CDR2 is YFSETQ in the germline V gene. This CDR3 is built from 15 residues. V gave up 4 bases and J gave up 1 base, with 14 bases separating them. The CDR3 loop reads CASSGPPAGNTEAFF. The CDR3 DNA is TGCGCCAGCAGCGGGCCACCGGCTGGGAACACTGAAGCTTTCTTT.

This chain joins TRBV16 and TRBJ1-5; maybe TRBD1 (6 bases). The CDR3 spans 16 residues. Germline assignment: CDR1 KGHSY and CDR2 FQNENV. The V and J ends lost 4 bases and 1 base respectively, with 14 bases between them. This chain's CDR3 is CASSPRPGTSNQPQHF. CDR3 nucleotides: TGTGCCAGCAGCCCCCGGCCCGGGACAAGCAATCAGCCCCAGCATTTT. The full variable domain, with the rest looked up from reference TRBV16 and TRBJ1-5, is GEEVAQTPKHLVRGEGQKAKLYCAPIKGHSYVFWYQQVLKNEFKFLISFQNENVFDETGMPKERFSAKCLPNSPCSLEIQATKLEDSAVYFCASSPRPGTSNQPQHFGDGTRLSIL.

V and J are TRBV5-1 and TRBJ1-1; weak D call: TRBD1 (6 bases). V was clipped by 5 bases and J by 1 base, with 12 bases between them. The CDR3 has 14 residues. Germline V gives CDR1 SGHRS, CDR2 YFSETQ. The CDR3 protein is CASRVQGRNTEAFF. CDR3 coding DNA: TGCGCCAGCAGGGTACAGGGACGGAACACTGAAGCTTTCTTT.

The V call is TRBV6-5, the J call TRBJ1-5; possible D gene TRBD1, 6 bases. Germline V gene data show CDR1 as MNHEY and CDR2 as SVGAGI. The CDR3 runs to 13 residues. V lost 8 bases, J lost 6 bases, and 14 bases lay in between. The CDR3 loop reads CASALQGLQPQHF. Written as DNA, the CDR3 is TGTGCCAGCGCGCTACAGGGTCTTCAGCCCCAGCATTTT.

This clone was seen a handful of times. The CDR3 bases are TGTGCCAGCAGTGAGTCCACTCCAGGGGGAGACTCACCCCTCCACTTT. It encodes CASSESTPGGDSPLHF. The chain combines TRBV2 with TRBJ1-6; 7 positions agree with TRBD1. CDR1 is SNHLY and CDR2 is FYNNEI in the germline V gene. Unmatched junction bases numbered 12, after V lost 3 bases and J lost 10 bases. This CDR3 is 16 amino acids long.

V gene TRBV5-6 combines with J gene TRBJ2-3, with 7 bases matching TRBD2. The CDR3 runs to 15 residues. Germline CDR1 and CDR2: SGHDT and YYEEEE. The J segment lost 1 base and the V segment lost 2 bases, leaving 4 bases of the junction unmatched. This CDR3 is CASSFPRGGTDTQYF. The CDR3 DNA reads TGTGCCAGCAGCTTTCCCCGGGGGGGCACAGATACGCAGTATTTT.

This chain joins TRBV6-9 and TRBJ1-2, with D maybe TRBD1 (6 bases). The CDR3 is 16 amino acids. V shed 7 bases and J shed 8 bases, with 26 bases lying between them. Germline V gene data show CDR1 as MNHGY and CDR2 as SVAAGI. The CDR3 here is CASTFRVQGILGGYTF. CDR3 DNA sequence: TGTGCCAGCACCTTTAGGGTACAGGGCATCTTGGGCGGCTACACCTTC.

The chain uses TRBV2 and TRBJ1-2, with 7 bases identical to TRBD1. Germline V gene data show CDR1 as SNHLY and CDR2 as FYNNEI. V lost 5 bases and J lost 6; bases outside the gene matches: 15. The CDR3 is 16 amino acids. The CDR3: CASSQGGAGGAHGYTF. The CDR3 nucleotides are TGTGCCAGCAGTCAAGGTGGGGCAGGGGGAGCCCATGGCTACACCTTC.

The chain carries TRBV5-1 and TRBJ2-1; 8 bases match TRBD2. V shed 7 bases and J 8 bases; nucleotides not matched to a gene: 14. The CDR3 spans 15 residues. The germline V gene encodes CDR1 SGHRS and CDR2 YFSETQ. The CDR3 nucleotides read TGCGCCAGCTGCGTGGAGGCGGGGGGATTGGATGAGCAGTTCTTC. Translating it yields CASCVEAGGLDEQFF.

In this sample, this clone turned up once. In DNA, the CDR3 is TGTGCCAGCAGCTTGGGTCACAGCTCTAGCACAGATACGCAGTATTTT. This translates into CASSLGHSSSTDTQYF. The rearrangement uses TRBV5-4 and TRBJ2-3; no firm D call. V lost 0 bases to trimming and J lost 0 bases, with 11 bases between them. This CDR3 has 16 residues. Germline V gene data show CDR1 as SGHNT and CDR2 as YYREEE (reference sequence).

J is TRBJ1-4 and V is TRBV7-6; no clear D. This CDR3 is built from 14 residues. V was cut by 1 base and J by 6 bases, with 9 bases left in between. Germline-derived CDR1 and CDR2 are SGHVS and FNYEAQ. Here the CDR3 reads CASSLGWAHEKLFF. CDR3 in DNA: TGTGCCAGCAGCTTAGGTTGGGCACATGAAAAACTGTTTTTT.

The rearrangement links TRBV5-1 to TRBJ1-1, with D unclear. The CDR3 sequence is 12 residues long. V lost 0 bases and J lost 8, with 8 bases in between. CDR1 and CDR2 from the germline V gene are SGHRS and YFSETQ. CDR3 bases: TGCGCCAGCAGCTTGGAACAGCGGGAAGCTTTCTTT. It is translated as CASSLEQREAFF.

CDR3 bases: TGTGCCAGTAGTATGCTAGCGGGCTACGAGCAGTACTTC. Translated: CASSMLAGYEQYF. The rearrangement uses TRBV19 and TRBJ2-7, with TRBD2 matching 8 bases. Germline V gene data show CDR1 as LNHDA and CDR2 as SQIVND (reference sequence). The junction had 1 base not matched to a gene; V was cut back by 3 bases and J by 3 bases. This CDR3 has 13 amino acids. Full variable domain (missing parts from reference TRBV19 and TRBJ2-7): DGGITQSPKYLFRKEGQNVTLSCEQNLNHDAMYWYRQDPGQGLRLIYYSQIVNDFQKGDIAEGYSVSREKKESFPLTVTSAQKNPTAFYLCASSMLAGYEQYFGPGTRLTVT.

CDR3: CASSMGRRQGETQYF. CDR3 sequence (DNA): TGTGCCAGTAGTATGGGTCGTCGGCAGGGAGAGACCCAGTACTTC. This chain links TRBV19 with TRBJ2-5; TRBD1 might be the D (5 bases). CDR1 LNHDA and CDR2 SQIVND come from the germline V gene (reference sequence). With 3 bases removed from V and 4 bases from J, the gap between germline ends came to 15 bases. The CDR3 has 15 amino acids.

The rearrangement links TRBV18 to TRBJ2-1; 12 bases are a match to TRBD1. Germline V gene lookup returns CDR1 KGHSH and CDR2 LQKENI. The CDR3 spans 15 residues. Trimming took 4 bases from V and 6 from J; bases not matched to a gene: 4. The CDR3 DNA reads as TGTGCCAGCTCACGCCCGGGACAGGGGGCCAATGAGCAGTTCTTC. This gives the protein CASSRPGQGANEQFF.

The CDR3 coding sequence is TGTGCCAGCAGTGGACTAGCGGGAGGGAATGAGCAGTTCTTC. Its protein is CASSGLAGGNEQFF. This chain links TRBV2 with TRBJ2-1; 14 bases fit TRBD2. The CDR3 consists of 14 residues. Germline CDR1 reads SNHLY; CDR2 reads FYNNEI. J was trimmed by 7 bases and V by 4 bases; bases with no gene match: 0.

The sample holds many counts of this clone. CDR3: CATSSGFQGAHNEQFF. Here the CDR3 DNA reads TGTGCCACCAGCAGCGGATTCCAGGGGGCCCACAATGAGCAGTTCTTC. J is TRBJ2-1 and V is TRBV15; 8 nucleotides agree with TRBD1. CDR1 is LNHNV, CDR2 YYDKDF, per germline (reference sequence). CDR3 length equals 16 residues. The J segment lost 5 bases and the V segment lost 3 bases, leaving 9 bases of the junction unmatched.

The V gene is TRBV18, the J gene TRBJ1-1; TRBD1 might be the D (5 bases). Trimming shortened V by 5 bases and J by 4 bases, and 14 bases separated the two germline ends. From germline, CDR1 is KGHSH and CDR2 LQKENI. The CDR3 consists of 14 residues. The DNA of the CDR3 is TGTGCCAGCTCAAAAAGGGGTTCGGGCACTGAAGCTTTCTTT. This gives the protein CASSKRGSGTEAFF.

This clone was picked up a small number of times. The chain has TRBV25-1 and TRBJ1-4; TRBD1 is a possible D gene (5 bases). Looked up from germline, CDR1 is MGHDK and CDR2 is SYGVNS. The CDR3 contains 14 residues. Trimming shortened V by 5 bases and J by 3 bases, and 10 bases separated the two germline ends. The CDR3 DNA reads TGTGCCAGCAGTTCAGGGATCTCTAATGAAAAACTGTTTTTT. Translation: CASSSGISNEKLFF.

The genes are TRBV3-1 (or the pseudogene TRBV3-2) and TRBJ1-4; TRBD1 agrees at 8 bases. Looked up from germline, CDR1 is LGHDT and CDR2 is YNNKEL (reference sequence). CDR3 length: 16 residues. V lost 5 bases and J lost 7; bases outside the gene matches: 12. CDR3 loop: CASSFPGQAMGEKLFF. CDR3 DNA: TGTGCCAGCAGCTTTCCGGGACAGGCCATGGGTGAAAAACTGTTTTTT.

This sequence joins TRBV5-1 and TRBJ1-3; 11 bases match TRBD1. Germline CDR1 reads SGHRS; CDR2 reads YFSETQ. The CDR3 spans 15 residues. J lost 8 bases, V lost 4 bases, and 8 bases had no gene match. CDR3 DNA sequence: TGCGCCAGCAGCGTGAGACCGGGACAGGGGGACACCATATATTTT. It specifies CASSVRPGQGDTIYF.

The V gene is TRBV20-1, the J gene TRBJ1-1; D not certain. In germline, CDR1 is DFQATT, CDR2 SNEGSKA (reference sequence). Deletions cut 3 bases from V and 0 bases from J, with 8 bases between. The CDR3 runs 13 residues. CDR3 coding DNA: TGCAGTGCTAGTCTGAGCATGAACACTGAAGCTTTCTTT. It encodes CSASLSMNTEAFF.

The chain has TRBV3-1 (or the pseudogene TRBV3-2) and TRBJ2-7, with 13 bases aligning to TRBD2. This CDR3 has 16 residues. The ends lost 1 base at V and 3 bases at J; junction bases unmatched: 3. CDR1 is LGHDT, CDR2 YNNKEL, per germline (reference sequence). The CDR3 protein is CASSQAGTSGIYEQYF. The DNA for the CDR3 is TGTGCCAGCAGCCAAGCCGGGACTAGCGGGATCTACGAGCAGTACTTC.

The chain couples TRBV7-8 to TRBJ2-7, with D hard to call. The V end lost 1 base, the J end lost 3 bases, and 16 bases lay between the germline ends. Germline-derived CDR1 and CDR2 are SGHVS and FQNEAQ. CDR3 length: 16 amino acids. The CDR3 nucleotides are TGTGCCAGCAGCTTAGGCCCGGGTCGGAATAACTACGAGCAGTACTTC. Protein: CASSLGPGRNNYEQYF.

This chain joins TRBV29-1 and TRBJ2-2; unclear D gene. Per germline, CDR1 SQVTM and CDR2 ANQGSEA. The CDR3 has 14 amino acids. V was clipped by 4 bases and J by 4 bases, with 13 bases between them. CDR3 nucleotides: TGCAGCGTTGGACATCCGTCGAGCACCGGGGAGCTGTTTTTT. Translated: CSVGHPSSTGELFF.

The table lists this clone with a few counts. This rearrangement joins TRBV29-1 to TRBJ1-2, with a possible D match to TRBD1 (6 bases). The CDR3 is 14 residues long. Germline CDR1 reads SQVTM; CDR2 reads ANQGSEA. The V end was cut by 7 bases, the J end by 3 bases, with 18 bases between. This chain's CDR3 is CSARGGRTDYGYTF. CDR3 coding DNA: TGCAGCGCCCGAGGGGGTAGGACAGACTATGGCTACACCTTC.

The genes are TRBV2 and TRBJ2-1; TRBD1 might be the D (6 bases). CDR1 and CDR2 from the germline V gene are SNHLY and FYNNEI. V dropped 6 bases and J dropped 1 base, with 13 bases sitting between them. The CDR3 totals 15 residues. Here the CDR3 reads CASSPQTGSYNEQFF. DNA for the CDR3: TGTGCCAGCAGCCCCCAGACAGGATCCTACAATGAGCAGTTCTTC.

The V and J genes are TRBV24-1 and TRBJ2-1; TRBD1 might be the D (6 bases). Looked up from germline, CDR1 is KGHDR and CDR2 is SFDVKD. Trimming cost V 7 bases and J 4 bases, with 7 bases left between them. The CDR3 is made up of 12 amino acids. The CDR3 DNA sequence: TGTGCCACCAGCGGACAGTACAATGAGCAGTTCTTC. Encoded protein: CATSGQYNEQFF.

The V and J genes are TRBV6-6 and TRBJ1-1; D is perhaps TRBD1 (5 bases). This CDR3 is built from 14 residues. Germline V CDR1 and CDR2: MNHNY, SVGAGI (reference sequence). Trimming removed 0 bases at V and 5 bases at J, with 10 bases between. The CDR3 DNA reads TGTGCCAGCAGTTACTCAGGGGAAGGGACTGAAGCTTTCTTT. It encodes CASSYSGEGTEAFF.

The rearrangement links TRBV19 to TRBJ2-5; D is possibly TRBD1 (5 bases). The CDR3 is made up of 15 amino acids. The germline gives CDR1 LNHDA, CDR2 SQIVND (reference sequence). Trimming removed 5 bases from V and 1 base from J, with 14 bases in between. Here the CDR3 DNA reads TGTGCCAGTAGTTGGGGCGTGGGTGGCCAAGAGACCCAGTACTTC. Amino acid sequence: CASSWGVGGQETQYF.